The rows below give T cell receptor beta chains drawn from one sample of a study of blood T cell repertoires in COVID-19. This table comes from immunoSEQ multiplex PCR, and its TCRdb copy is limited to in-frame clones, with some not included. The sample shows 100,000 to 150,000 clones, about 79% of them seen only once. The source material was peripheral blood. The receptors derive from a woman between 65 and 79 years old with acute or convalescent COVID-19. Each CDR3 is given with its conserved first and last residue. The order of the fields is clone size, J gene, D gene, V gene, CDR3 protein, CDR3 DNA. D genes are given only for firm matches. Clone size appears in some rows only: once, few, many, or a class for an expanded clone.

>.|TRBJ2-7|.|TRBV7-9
CASSYEGGEQYF
TGTGCCAGCAGTTACGAGGGGGGGGAGCAGTACTTC
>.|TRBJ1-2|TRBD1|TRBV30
CAWSVGHRGLGYGYTF
TGTGCCTGGAGTGTAGGGCACAGGGGGCTTGGCTATGGCTACACCTTC
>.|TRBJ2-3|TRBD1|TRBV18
CASSPRDRGQRTDTQYF
TGTGCCAGCTCACCTAGGGACAGGGGGCAACGGACAGATACGCAGTATTTT
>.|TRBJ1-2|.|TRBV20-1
CSAPRSYGYTF
TGCAGTGCTCCCAGGTCCTATGGCTACACCTTC
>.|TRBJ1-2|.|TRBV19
CASRGLILYGYTF
TGTGCCAGTAGGGGGCTAATCCTCTATGGCTACACCTTC
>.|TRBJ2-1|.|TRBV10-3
CAAQGWGMDEQFF
TGTGCCGCACAGGGATGGGGAATGGATGAGCAGTTCTTC
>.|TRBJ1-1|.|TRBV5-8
CASRAGNWGTEAFF
TGTGCCAGCAGAGCGGGAAATTGGGGCACTGAAGCTTTCTTT
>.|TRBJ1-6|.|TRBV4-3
CASSQEARAANSPLHF
TGCGCCAGCAGCCAAGAGGCCAGGGCAGCGAATTCACCCCTCCACTTT
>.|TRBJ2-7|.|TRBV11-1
CASSLGDGSSYEQYF
TGTGCCAGCAGCTTAGGGGACGGGAGCTCCTACGAGCAGTACTTC
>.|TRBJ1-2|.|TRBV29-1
CSVDGGTSRGYTF
TGCAGCGTTGATGGGGGGACTTCGCGGGGCTACACCTTC
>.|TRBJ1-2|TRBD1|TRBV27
CASSAATGIYGYTF
TGTGCCAGCAGTGCCGCGACAGGGATCTATGGCTACACCTTC
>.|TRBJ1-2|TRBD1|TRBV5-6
CASSRQGTANYGYTF
TGTGCCAGCAGCCGACAGGGGACCGCTAACTATGGCTACACCTTC
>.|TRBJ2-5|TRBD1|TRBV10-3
CAISGGTGRETQYF
TGTGCCATCAGTGGTGGGACAGGGAGGGAGACCCAGTACTTC
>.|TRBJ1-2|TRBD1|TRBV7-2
CASSPRTGGIYGYTF
TGTGCCAGCAGCCCTCGGACAGGGGGCATCTATGGCTACACCTTC
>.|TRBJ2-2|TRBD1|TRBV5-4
CASSRKSRGTVRTGELFF
TGTGCCAGCAGCCGTAAGAGCAGGGGGACAGTAAGGACCGGGGAGCTGTTTTTT
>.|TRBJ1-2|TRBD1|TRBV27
CASRTGTGNGYTF
TGTGCCAGCCGAACCGGGACAGGGAATGGCTACACCTTC
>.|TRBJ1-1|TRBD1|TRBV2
CASSDPGTGVGTEAFF
TGTGCCAGCAGTGACCCTGGGACAGGGGTTGGAACTGAAGCTTTCTTT
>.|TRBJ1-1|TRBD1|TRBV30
CAWHDLKTGITEAFF
TGTGCCTGGCACGATTTAAAGACAGGGATCACTGAAGCTTTCTTT
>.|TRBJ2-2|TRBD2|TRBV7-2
CASSTSGGTGELFF
TGTGCCAGCAGCACTAGCGGGGGCACCGGGGAGCTGTTTTTT
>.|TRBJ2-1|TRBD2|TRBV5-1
CASSLVAGVNNEQFF
TGCGCCAGCAGCTTGGTAGCGGGGGTCAACAATGAGCAGTTCTTC
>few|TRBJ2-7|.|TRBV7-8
CASSLAWKGVDYEQYF
TGTGCCAGCAGCTTAGCGTGGAAGGGGGTAGACTACGAGCAGTACTTC
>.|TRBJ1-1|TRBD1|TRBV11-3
CASSLISGGWAEAFF
TGTGCCAGCAGCTTAATATCAGGGGGTTGGGCTGAAGCTTTCTTT
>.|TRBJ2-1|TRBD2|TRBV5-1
CASSPGLAGTARYNEQFF
TGCGCCAGCAGCCCGGGACTAGCGGGGACAGCAAGATACAATGAGCAGTTCTTC
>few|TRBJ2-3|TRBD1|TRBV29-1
CSGQGRQGRTDTQYF
TGCAGCGGTCAGGGGCGACAGGGTCGGACAGATACGCAGTATTTT
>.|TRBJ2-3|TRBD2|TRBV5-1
CASTEQPAGDTDTQYF
TGCGCCAGCACCGAGCAACCAGCGGGGGACACAGATACGCAGTATTTT
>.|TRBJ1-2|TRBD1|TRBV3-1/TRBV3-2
CASSQDGVTGPHGYTF
TGTGCCAGCAGCCAAGATGGGGTGACAGGGCCCCATGGCTACACCTTC
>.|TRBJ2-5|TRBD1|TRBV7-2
CASSFTRGRETQYF
TGTGCCAGCAGCTTTACCAGGGGGCGAGAGACCCAGTACTTC
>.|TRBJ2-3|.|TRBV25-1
CASTGLDTQYF
TGTGCCAGCACAGGGTTAGATACGCAGTATTTT
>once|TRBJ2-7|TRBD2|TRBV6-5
CASSPTGGGAYEQYF
TGTGCCAGCAGTCCCACCGGCGGGGGAGCCTACGAGCAGTACTTC
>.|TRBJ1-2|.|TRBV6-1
CASSERQDYGYTF
TGTGCCAGCAGTGAAAGGCAGGACTATGGCTACACCTTC
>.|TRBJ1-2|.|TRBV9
CASSVRQGGGYTF
TGTGCCAGCAGCGTTCGGCAGGGAGGTGGCTACACCTTC
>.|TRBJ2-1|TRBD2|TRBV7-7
CASSQIGGGTSNEQFF
TGTGCCAGCAGTCAAATCGGGGGGGGAACCTCCAATGAGCAGTTCTTC
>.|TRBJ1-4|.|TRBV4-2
CASSFRRGSGEFTANEKLFF
TGTGCCAGCAGCTTCAGACGAGGGAGTGGGGAATTCACCGCTAATGAAAAACTGTTTTTT
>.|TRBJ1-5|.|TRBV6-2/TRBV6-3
CASSYGGRQPQHF
TGTGCCAGCAGTTATGGGGGGAGGCAGCCCCAGCATTTT
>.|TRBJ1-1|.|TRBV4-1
CASSQDSVIGKNTEAFF
TGCGCCAGCAGCCAAGATTCGGTCATCGGTAAGAACACTGAAGCTTTCTTT
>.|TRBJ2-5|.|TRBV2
CASNGNSLGETQYF
TGTGCCAGCAACGGAAATAGCTTGGGAGAGACCCAGTACTTC
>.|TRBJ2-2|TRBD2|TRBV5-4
CASSGGERTGELFF
TGTGCCAGCAGCGGGGGGGAACGCACCGGGGAGCTGTTTTTT
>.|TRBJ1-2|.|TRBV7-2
CASSLDEAINYGYTF
TGTGCCAGCAGCTTAGATGAGGCCATCAACTATGGCTACACCTTC
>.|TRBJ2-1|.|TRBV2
CASSEQRGSYNEQFF
TGTGCCAGCAGTGAACAGCGCGGCTCCTACAATGAGCAGTTCTTC
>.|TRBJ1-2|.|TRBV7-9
CASSLGNRHGYTF
TGTGCCAGCAGCTTAGGTAACAGACATGGCTACACCTTC
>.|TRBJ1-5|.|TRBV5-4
CASSLGGSGNQPQHF
TGTGCCAGCAGCTTGGGAGGGAGCGGCAATCAGCCCCAGCATTTT
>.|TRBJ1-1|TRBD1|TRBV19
CASSPETGVATEAFF
TGTGCCAGTAGTCCCGAGACAGGGGTGGCCACTGAAGCTTTCTTT
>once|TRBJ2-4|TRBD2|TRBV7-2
CASSLPTSGADIQYF
TGTGCCAGCAGCTTACCGACTAGCGGGGCGGACATTCAGTACTTC
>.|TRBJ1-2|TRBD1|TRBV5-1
CASSSTGGWKGYTF
TGCGCCAGCAGCTCGACAGGGGGCTGGAAGGGCTACACCTTC
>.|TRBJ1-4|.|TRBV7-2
CASSSDLREKLFF
TGTGCCAGCAGCTCCGACCTCAGGGAAAAACTGTTTTTT
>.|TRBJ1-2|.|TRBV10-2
CASSDPGQGYGYTF
TGCGCCAGCAGTGATCCGGGACAAGGTTACGGCTACACCTTC